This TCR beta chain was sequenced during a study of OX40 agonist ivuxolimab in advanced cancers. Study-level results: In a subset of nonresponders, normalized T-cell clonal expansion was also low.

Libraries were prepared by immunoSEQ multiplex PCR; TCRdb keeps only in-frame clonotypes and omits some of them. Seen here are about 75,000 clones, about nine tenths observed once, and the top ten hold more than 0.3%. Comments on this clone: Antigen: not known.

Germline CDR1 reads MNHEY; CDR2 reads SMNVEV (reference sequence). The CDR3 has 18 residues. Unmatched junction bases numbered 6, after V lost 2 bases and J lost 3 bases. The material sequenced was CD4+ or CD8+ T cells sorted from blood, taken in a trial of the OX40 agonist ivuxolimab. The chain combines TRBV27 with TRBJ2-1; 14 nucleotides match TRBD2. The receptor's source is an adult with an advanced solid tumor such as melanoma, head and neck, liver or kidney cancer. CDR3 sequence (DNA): TGTGCCAGCAGTTTAAGGGGGACTAGCGGGGGAAGCTACAATGAGCAGTTCTTC. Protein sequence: CASSLRGTSGGSYNEQFF.